Sequencing of this T cell receptor beta chain was carried out in a study of blood T cell repertoires in COVID-19. In the study overall: Some COVID-19 samples were acute and others convalescent; all came from the United States, Italy and Spain. T cells, B-cell-depleted T cells, or PBMCs provided the cDNA or gDNA that served as material.

In the authors' methods: Counts of nucleated cells, estimated from reference gene primer amplification, were obtained. TCRdb keeps only in-frame clones here, not all; method: immunoSEQ multiplex PCR. Clonal size and the V and J genes are those of that table, whereas D and trimming came from the DNA. This sample has around 260,000 clones, with about 83% found just once. The TCR was taken from a woman aged 50 to 60 who had recovered from COVID-19. Material: peripheral blood.

The CDR3 bases are TGTGCCTGGAGTCTGGCGGGGGACACAGATACGCAGTATTTT. Its translation is CAWSLAGDTDTQYF. The J gene is TRBJ2-3, the V gene TRBV30; 7 nucleotides align to TRBD2. The CDR3 is made up of 14 amino acids. CDR1 and CDR2 (germline): GTSNPN, SVGIG (reference sequence). V lost 2 bases, J lost 2 bases, and 4 bases stayed unmatched.